Listed below are T cell receptor beta chains from one sample, sequenced in a study of T cell repertoires in cytomegalovirus infection. Antigen specificity for these receptors is unknown. Using its own MiXCR run on the reads, TCRdb lists one record per CDR3 protein. The sample lists approximately 1,000,000 distinct CDR3 sequences, under 40% occurring once. The starting material was cultured CD8+ T cells from PBMCs, obtained from culture after CMV antigen stimulation. The source is a human donor in good health (CMV status not recorded). Some clones in this sample may be carry-over from other donors' samples. The CDR3 runs from the conserved cysteine through the conserved F or W. A D gene is named only where the DNA matches it firmly. Some rows have no size entry. The others give once, few or many, or a class for an expanded clone.

clone_size	v_call	d_call	j_call	cdr3_nt	cdr3_aa
once	TRBV5-1	NA	TRBJ1-3	TGCGCCAGCAGTATTGAAGGGGGTTCCGGAAACACCATATATTTT	CASSIEGGSGNTIYF
NA	TRBV9	TRBD1	TRBJ2-7	TGTGCCAGCAGCGTCGGGACAGTTAGATACGAGCAGTACTTC	CASSVGTVRYEQYF
few	TRBV12-3/TRBV12-4	NA	TRBJ2-6	TGTGCCAGCGGCTGGACAGAGGATGTTTTTGGGGCCAACGTCCTGACTTTC	CASGWTEDVFGANVLTF
NA	TRBV7-9	TRBD2	TRBJ2-1	TGTGCCAGCAGCCTATCGGGGGGGCCGAACAATGAGCAGTTCTTC	CASSLSGGPNNEQFF
few	TRBV6-2/TRBV6-3	TRBD2	TRBJ2-5	TGTGCCAGCAGACGCTCGGGGGGGCTCAACTTC	CASRRSGGLNF
few	TRBV6-2/TRBV6-3	NA	TRBJ2-1	TGTGCCAGCAGTTACTCAGCCGAGAATGAGCAGTTCTTC	CASSYSAENEQFF
NA	TRBV4-1	NA	TRBJ2-7	TGCGCCAGCAGCCAAGATGGGGTTGAGCAGTACTTC	CASSQDGVEQYF
NA	TRBV6-5	NA	TRBJ1-2	TGTGCCAGCAGTTACGTGGGGAGCAATGGCTACACCTTC	CASSYVGSNGYTF
NA	TRBV28	TRBD1	TRBJ2-7	TGTGCCAGCAGTTTCGGGGGGACAGGGAACGAGCAGTACTTC	CASSFGGTGNEQYF
NA	TRBV3-1	NA	TRBJ2-7	TGTGCCAGCAGCCAAGATCGAAGGCCCCGAGGGAACGAGCAGTACTTC	CASSQDRRPRGNEQYF
many	TRBV5-1	NA	TRBJ2-3	TGCGCCAGCAGCTTCGCCGACATTAGTTTCAGCACAGATACGCAGTATTTT	CASSFADISFSTDTQYF
NA	TRBV10-3	NA	TRBJ1-1	TGTGCCATCACCGACCCAGCTTTGGGCAGGGATCCCGATATGAACACTGAAGCTTTCTTT	CAITDPALGRDPDMNTEAFF
few	TRBV25-1	NA	TRBJ2-3	TGTGCCAGCATTGGACCACACGATACGCAGTATTTT	CASIGPHDTQYF
NA	TRBV4-2	TRBD2	TRBJ2-4	TGTGCCAGCAGCCAAGATTCGGTAGCGGGGGGGCTTGGCAAAAACATTCAGTACTTC	CASSQDSVAGGLGKNIQYF
NA	TRBV19	NA	TRBJ1-1	TGTGCCAGTACCCGGGGAGGGGTGAACACTGAAGCTTTCTTT	CASTRGGVNTEAFF
few	TRBV28	NA	TRBJ2-5	TGTGCCAGCAGTTTAAAGGGGCAGGGCCCGCAAGAGACCCAGTACTTC	CASSLKGQGPQETQYF
few	TRBV19	NA	TRBJ2-1	TGTGCCAGTAGCCTGGACAAGTTAGGTACAAATGAGCAGTTCTTC	CASSLDKLGTNEQFF
NA	TRBV4-3	NA	TRBJ1-1	TGCGCCAGCAGCCAACTCAGACAGAGAGTCACTGAAGCTTTCTTT	CASSQLRQRVTEAFF
NA	TRBV4-1	NA	TRBJ1-4	TGCGCCAGCAGCCAAGAAGGGTCCCCAGGTGAAAAACTGTTTTTT	CASSQEGSPGEKLFF
many	TRBV7-2	TRBD2	TRBJ2-1	TGTGCCAGCAGCTTACTAGCGGGGGGGCCGTGGGTCAATGAGCAGTTCTTC	CASSLLAGGPWVNEQFF
NA	TRBV28	NA	TRBJ1-1	TGTGCCAGCAGTATGGGGGCTAGGGGGAACACTGAAGCTTTCTTT	CASSMGARGNTEAFF
few	TRBV11-1	NA	TRBJ2-1	TGTGCCAGCAGCCACACTCTTGACAGGAATTCCTACAATGAGCAGTTCTTC	CASSHTLDRNSYNEQFF
few	TRBV12-3/TRBV12-4	NA	TRBJ1-1	TGTGCCAGCAGTTTTACCTCTGGGACTGAAGCTTTCTTT	CASSFTSGTEAFF
few	TRBV14	NA	TRBJ2-3	TGTGCCAGCAGCCCCCCTCGGACTACCAGCACAGATACGCAGTATTTT	CASSPPRTTSTDTQYF
NA	TRBV7-4	NA	TRBJ2-7	TGTGCCAGCAGCCAATCCACCATTACAGGGTTAAACGAGCAGTACTTC	CASSQSTITGLNEQYF
NA	TRBV6-8	NA	TRBJ2-7	TGTGTCAGCGACGGAGGCCTCACCTACGAGCAGTACTTC	CVSDGGLTYEQYF
NA	TRBV15	TRBD1	TRBJ1-2	TGTGCCACCAGCAGAGATCTAATCGCAGGGGGATATGGCTACACCTTC	CATSRDLIAGGYGYTF
NA	TRBV7-8	TRBD2	TRBJ2-5	TGTGCCAGCAGCTTAGTTGGCGGGGGGTGGGAGACCCAGTACTTC	CASSLVGGGWETQYF
NA	TRBV9	NA	TRBJ2-1	TGTGCCAGCAGCACGGCAAGGGCACCACATGAGCAGTTCTTC	CASSTARAPHEQFF
NA	TRBV29-1	NA	TRBJ2-3	TGCAGCGTTAGGGGGGCGCCGACACGAGATACGCAGTATTTT	CSVRGAPTRDTQYF
few	TRBV6-1	TRBD2	TRBJ2-2	TGTGCCAGCAGTTACAGCGGGGGCCAGAGGACCGGGGAGCTGTTTTTT	CASSYSGGQRTGELFF
NA	TRBV7-9	NA	TRBJ1-4	TGTGCCAGCAGCCCTGCCGGGTTGGGTGAAAAACTGTTTTTT	CASSPAGLGEKLFF
NA	TRBV6-1	TRBD1	TRBJ2-5	TGTGCCAGCAGCCCCGGACAGGGCTCTCTGTTTTCGGAGACCCAGTACTTC	CASSPGQGSLFSETQYF
many	TRBV7-3	NA	TRBJ2-1	TGTGCCAGCAGCTCCTTTTCAACAAGCTCCTACAATGAGCAGTTCTTC	CASSSFSTSSYNEQFF
many	TRBV7-6	TRBD1	TRBJ1-2	TGTGCCAGCAGCTTAGCGGGGACAGGGGGCCGGAATGGCTACACCTTC	CASSLAGTGGRNGYTF
NA	TRBV4-1	NA	TRBJ2-3	TGCGCCAGCAGCATGAAGGCAGGGGGGGACCGTACGCAGTATTTT	CASSMKAGGDRTQYF
few	TRBV29-1	NA	TRBJ2-7	TGCAGCGTTGAAGAAGAGTCCGAGCAGTACTTC	CSVEEESEQYF
few	TRBV6-2/TRBV6-3	TRBD2	TRBJ2-3	TGTGCCAGCAGTTCCCTCGGGGTAGCGGGGGGAAACACAGATACGCAGTATTTT	CASSSLGVAGGNTDTQYF
NA	TRBV6-6	NA	TRBJ1-5	TGTGCCAGCACCCCAGGCCAAAATCAGCCCCAGCATTTT	CASTPGQNQPQHF
NA	TRBV25-1	NA	TRBJ1-4	TGTGCCAGCACCGAGACAGGACGTAATGAAAAACTGTTTTTT	CASTETGRNEKLFF
NA	TRBV20-1	TRBD1	TRBJ2-7	TGCAGTGCTCCCGGGACAGTTTATGAGCAGTACTTC	CSAPGTVYEQYF
NA	TRBV7-9	NA	TRBJ1-2	TGTGCCAGCAGCCTCGGAGGGGACCATGGCTACACCTTC	CASSLGGDHGYTF
NA	TRBV4-2	NA	TRBJ1-2	TGTGCCAGCAGCCAAGAAGAGGCTTATGGCTACACCTTC	CASSQEEAYGYTF
NA	TRBV2	NA	TRBJ1-3	TGTGCCAGCAAAAAGGACGGGAACTCTGGAAACACCATATATTTT	CASKKDGNSGNTIYF
few	TRBV2	TRBD1	TRBJ1-2	TGTGCCAGCAGTGAAGGAGACTTCGGACAGGGCGGTGGCTACACCTTC	CASSEGDFGQGGGYTF
NA	TRBV6-5	NA	TRBJ2-5	TGTGCCAGCAGTTACTTAGCAGGGGAGACCCAGTACTTC	CASSYLAGETQYF
many	TRBV7-6	NA	TRBJ2-2	TGTGCCAGCAGCTTTTTATTCGGGGAGCTGTTTTTT	CASSFLFGELFF
NA	TRBV27	NA	TRBJ1-5	TGTGCCAGCAGTCCCGGACACCCGAATCAGTCCCAGCATTTT	CASSPGHPNQSQHF
few	TRBV7-3	TRBD2	TRBJ2-1	TGTGCCAGCAGCCAAGCGGGGGGAAATGCCGCGGAGCAGTTCTTC	CASSQAGGNAAEQFF
once	TRBV6-5	NA	TRBJ2-7	TGTGCCAGCAGTTACTCGGTAACAGGGAACGAGCAGTACTTC	CASSYSVTGNEQYF
NA	TRBV12-3/TRBV12-4	TRBD2	TRBJ2-5	TGTGCCAGCAGCCTGGGGACTAGCGGGGCCTTGGAGACCCAGTACTTC	CASSLGTSGALETQYF
few	TRBV6-5	TRBD2	TRBJ2-1	TGTGCCAGCAGTTCGACTAGCGGGGGGGCCCATGAGCAGTTCTTC	CASSSTSGGAHEQFF
few	TRBV11-3	NA	TRBJ1-1	TGTGCCAGCAGCCCTCGGCTAACAGTGAACACTGAAGCTTTCTTT	CASSPRLTVNTEAFF
few	TRBV6-1	NA	TRBJ1-3	TGTGCCAGCACGGTAATGGGAAACACCATATATTTT	CASTVMGNTIYF
few	TRBV7-3	NA	TRBJ2-7	TGTGCCAGCAGCTTGAGTGGTCAGGGGAGCTCCTACGAGCAGTACTTC	CASSLSGQGSSYEQYF
few	TRBV24-1	TRBD1	TRBJ2-1	TGTGCCACCAGTGATCCTAAACAGGGGGACCAGAGAGAAAAGCAGTTCTTC	CATSDPKQGDQREKQFF
few	TRBV7-8	NA	TRBJ2-1	TGTGCCAGCAGCTTAAGTCGCACAGCTCTCAATGAGCAGTTCTTC	CASSLSRTALNEQFF
few	TRBV6-5	NA	TRBJ2-1	TGTGCCAGCAGTTACTCCTTTATTGGTGATGGGGCTGAGCAGTTCTTC	CASSYSFIGDGAEQFF
many	TRBV12-3/TRBV12-4	NA	TRBJ1-1	TGTGCCAGCAGTTTACGGATGAACACTGAAGCTTTCTTT	CASSLRMNTEAFF
many	TRBV7-2	NA	TRBJ2-6	TGTGCCAGCAGCTTAAATGTGGGCTCTGGGGCCAACGTCCTGACTTTC	CASSLNVGSGANVLTF